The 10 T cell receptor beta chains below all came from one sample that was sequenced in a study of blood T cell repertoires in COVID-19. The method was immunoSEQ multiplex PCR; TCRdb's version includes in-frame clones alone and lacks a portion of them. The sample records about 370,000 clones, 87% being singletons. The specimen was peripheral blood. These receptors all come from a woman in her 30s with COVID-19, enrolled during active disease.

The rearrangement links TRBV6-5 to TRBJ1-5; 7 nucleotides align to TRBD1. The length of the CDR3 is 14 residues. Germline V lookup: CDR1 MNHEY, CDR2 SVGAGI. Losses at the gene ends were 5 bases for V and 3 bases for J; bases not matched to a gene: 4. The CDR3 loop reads CASSKTGDNQPQHF. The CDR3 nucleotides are TGTGCCAGCAGTAAAACAGGGGACAATCAGCCCCAGCATTTT.

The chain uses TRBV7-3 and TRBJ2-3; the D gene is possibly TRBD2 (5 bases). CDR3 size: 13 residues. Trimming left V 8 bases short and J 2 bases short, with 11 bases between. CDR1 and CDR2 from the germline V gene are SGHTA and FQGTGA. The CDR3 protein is CASGRADTDTQYF. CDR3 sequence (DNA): TGTGCCAGCGGTCGAGCGGACACAGATACGCAGTATTTT.

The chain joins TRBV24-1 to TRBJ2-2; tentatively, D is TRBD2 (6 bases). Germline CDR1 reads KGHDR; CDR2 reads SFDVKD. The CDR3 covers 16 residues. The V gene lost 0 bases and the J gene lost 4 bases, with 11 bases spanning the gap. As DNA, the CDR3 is TGTGCCACCAGTGATTTGAAGGCGGGATCCACCGGGGAGCTGTTTTTT. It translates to CATSDLKAGSTGELFF.

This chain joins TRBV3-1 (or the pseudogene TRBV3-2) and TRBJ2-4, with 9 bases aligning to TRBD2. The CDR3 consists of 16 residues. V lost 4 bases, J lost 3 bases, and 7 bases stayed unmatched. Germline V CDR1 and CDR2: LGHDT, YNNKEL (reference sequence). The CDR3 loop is CASSLLAGEGKNIQYF. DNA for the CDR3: TGTGCCAGCAGCCTGTTAGCGGGAGAAGGCAAAAACATTCAGTACTTC.

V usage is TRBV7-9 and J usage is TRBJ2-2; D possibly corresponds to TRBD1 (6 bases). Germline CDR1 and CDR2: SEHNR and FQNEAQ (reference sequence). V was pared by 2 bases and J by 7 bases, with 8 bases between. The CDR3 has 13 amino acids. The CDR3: CASSLQGLGELFF. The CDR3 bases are TGTGCCAGCAGCTTACAGGGGCTCGGGGAGCTGTTTTTT.

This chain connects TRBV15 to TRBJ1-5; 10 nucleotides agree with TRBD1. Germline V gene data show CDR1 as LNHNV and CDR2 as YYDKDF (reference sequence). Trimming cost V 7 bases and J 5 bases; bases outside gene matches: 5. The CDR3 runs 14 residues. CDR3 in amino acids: CATTWDRGDQPQHF. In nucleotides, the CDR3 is TGTGCCACCACCTGGGACAGGGGAGATCAGCCCCAGCATTTT.

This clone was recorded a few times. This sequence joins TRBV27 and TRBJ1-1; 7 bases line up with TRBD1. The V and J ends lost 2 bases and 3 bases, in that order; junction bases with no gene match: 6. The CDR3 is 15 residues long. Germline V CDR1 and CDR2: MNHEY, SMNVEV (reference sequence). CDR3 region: CASSLRGQPHTEAFF. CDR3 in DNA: TGTGCCAGCAGTTTAAGGGGACAGCCACACACTGAAGCTTTCTTT.

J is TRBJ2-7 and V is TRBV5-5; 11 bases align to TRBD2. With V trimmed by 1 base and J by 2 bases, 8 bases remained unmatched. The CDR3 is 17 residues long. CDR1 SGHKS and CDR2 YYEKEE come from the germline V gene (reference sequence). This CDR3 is CASSLSVRLAGTYEQYF. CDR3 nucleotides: TGTGCCAGCAGCTTGTCCGTGAGACTAGCGGGGACCTACGAGCAGTACTTC.

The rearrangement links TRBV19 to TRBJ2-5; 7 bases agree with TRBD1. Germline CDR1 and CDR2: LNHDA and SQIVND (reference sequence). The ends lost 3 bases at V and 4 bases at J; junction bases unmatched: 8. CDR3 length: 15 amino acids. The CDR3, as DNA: TGTGCCAGTAGTATTACAGGGGTTATGCGAGAGACCCAGTACTTC. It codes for CASSITGVMRETQYF.

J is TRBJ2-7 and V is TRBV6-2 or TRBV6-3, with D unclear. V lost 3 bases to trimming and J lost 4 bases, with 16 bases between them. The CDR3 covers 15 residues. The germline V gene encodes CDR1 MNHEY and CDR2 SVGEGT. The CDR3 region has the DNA TGTGCCAGCAGTTATACCCAGGCAGGAAGATACGAGCAGTACTTC. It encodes CASSYTQAGRYEQYF.